The rows below give T cell receptor beta chains drawn from one sample of a study of cytomegalovirus exposure and HLA in healthy donors. Repertoires were generated with immunoSEQ multiplex PCR, while TCRdb's copy carries only in-frame clones and drops some. The sample yields approximately 200,000 clones, about 83% seen once. The sample comprised PBMCs. These receptors all stem from a human donor in good health. Each CDR3 is given with its conserved first and last residue. D genes are given only for firm matches. Clone size, where shown, is once, few, many, or a class for clones that have expanded.

>TRBD1|TRBJ2-5|.|TRBV7-3
CASSLNVGTGVGETQYF
TGTGCCAGCAGCTTAAACGTCGGGACAGGGGTTGGAGAGACCCAGTACTTC
>.|TRBJ1-3|.|TRBV6-5
CASSYSGRGNTIYF
TGTGCCAGCAGTTACTCGGGCAGGGGAAACACCATATATTTT
>.|TRBJ2-1|few|TRBV27
CASSFLQGPRHEQFF
TGTGCCAGCAGTTTCCTCCAGGGCCCCCGCCATGAGCAGTTCTTC
>.|TRBJ1-1|.|TRBV10-3
CASSTGNTEAFF
TGTGCCAGCTCCACAGGGAACACTGAAGCTTTCTTT
>TRBD2|TRBJ2-2|.|TRBV28
CASSLLAGTGELFF
TGTGCCAGCAGTTTACTAGCGGGCACCGGGGAGCTGTTTTTT
>TRBD2|TRBJ2-1|.|TRBV14
CASSPIRLADFYNEQFF
TGTGCCAGCAGCCCGATCCGGCTAGCGGATTTTTACAATGAGCAGTTCTTC
>TRBD2|TRBJ2-3|.|TRBV13
CASASGIVDTQYF
TGTGCCAGTGCTAGCGGGATTGTTGATACGCAGTATTTT
>.|TRBJ1-4|once|TRBV18
CASSPTGKANEKLFF
TGTGCCAGCTCACCAACAGGGAAGGCTAATGAAAAACTGTTTTTT
>TRBD1|TRBJ2-3|.|TRBV5-1
CASRQEGGADTQYF
TGCGCCAGCAGACAGGAAGGGGGCGCAGATACGCAGTATTTT
>TRBD2|TRBJ2-1|once|TRBV6-5
CASSPQLAGPNEQFF
TGTGCCAGCAGTCCTCAACTAGCGGGGCCTAATGAGCAGTTCTTC
>TRBD1|TRBJ1-5|.|TRBV28
CASSYGRGYQPQHF
TGTGCCAGCAGTTACGGCAGGGGGTATCAGCCCCAGCATTTT
>.|TRBJ1-3|.|TRBV6-6
CASSYSRGLSGNTIYF
TGTGCCAGCAGTTACTCGAGAGGCCTCTCTGGAAACACCATATATTTT
>TRBD1|TRBJ2-5|.|TRBV5-3
CARSSETGGDSTLYF
TGTGCCAGAAGCTCGGAGACAGGGGGCGATTCGACACTATACTTC
>.|TRBJ2-7|.|TRBV2
CASSEGDDYRSEQYF
TGTGCCAGCAGTGAAGGTGACGACTACCGGTCCGAGCAGTACTTC
>TRBD1|TRBJ1-1|.|TRBV6-1
CASSDGQGGAEAFF
TGTGCCAGCAGTGATGGACAGGGTGGCGCTGAAGCTTTCTTT
>TRBD1|TRBJ1-1|.|TRBV10-3
CAIRSVGGSLGTEAFF
TGTGCCATCAGGTCAGTAGGGGGCTCATTGGGGACTGAAGCTTTCTTT
>TRBD2|TRBJ2-1|once|TRBV28
CASSLYLLWGGSSYNEQFF
TGTGCCAGCAGTTTGTACCTTCTTTGGGGGGGATCTTCCTACAATGAGCAGTTCTTC
>TRBD1|TRBJ2-7|.|TRBV2
CATGNLGQGHYEQYF
TGTGCCACCGGGAACCTTGGACAGGGACACTACGAGCAGTACTTC
>TRBD2|TRBJ2-1|.|TRBV27
CASSLSRLAEAGEQFF
TGTGCCAGCAGTTTATCTCGGCTAGCGGAGGCGGGTGAGCAGTTCTTC
>.|TRBJ1-2|.|TRBV9
CASRGGAEGYTF
TGTGCCAGCAGGGGGGGGGCGGAAGGCTACACCTTC
>.|TRBJ1-2|.|TRBV6-1
CASSDRGYGYTF
TGTGCCAGCAGTGACAGGGGCTATGGCTACACCTTC
>TRBD2|TRBJ2-1|.|TRBV4-3
CASSPGLAGAYNEQFF
TGCGCCAGCAGCCCCGGACTAGCGGGGGCGTACAATGAGCAGTTCTTC
>TRBD2|TRBJ2-2|.|TRBV12-5
CASGLGLAGTGELFF
TGTGCTAGTGGTTTGGGACTAGCGGGCACCGGGGAGCTGTTTTTT
>TRBD2|TRBJ2-7|.|TRBV6-5
CASSSEEGLGVYEQYF
TGTGCCAGCAGTTCCGAAGAGGGACTAGGGGTATACGAGCAGTACTTC
>TRBD1|TRBJ1-1|.|TRBV7-2
CASSLAGTGYTEAFF
TGTGCCAGCAGCTTAGCCGGGACAGGGTACACTGAAGCTTTCTTT
>.|TRBJ2-7|.|TRBV7-9
CASSGPGLRPYEQYF
TGTGCCAGCAGCGGACCGGGACTGAGGCCCTACGAGCAGTACTTC
>.|TRBJ1-4|.|TRBV28
CASIPAGKIEKLFF
TGTGCCAGCATCCCGGCAGGGAAGATTGAAAAACTGTTTTTT
>.|TRBJ1-2|once|TRBV10-3
CAISSGDLLDGYTF
TGTGCCATCAGTAGCGGGGACTTATTGGATGGCTACACCTTC
>.|TRBJ1-1|.|TRBV14
CASSQFRGNTEAFF
TGTGCCAGCAGCCAGTTTAGGGGGAACACTGAAGCTTTCTTT
>.|TRBJ1-1|.|TRBV5-1
CASSLAGGTNTEAFF
TGCGCCAGCAGCTTGGCGGGGGGGACGAACACTGAAGCTTTCTTT
>TRBD2|TRBJ2-7|.|TRBV7-3
CASSLTGGSGSEQYF
TGTGCCAGCAGCTTAACCGGGGGTAGCGGGAGCGAGCAGTACTTC
>.|TRBJ1-1|few|TRBV7-9
CASSLGGDTEAFF
TGTGCCAGCAGCTTAGGGGGGGACACTGAAGCTTTCTTT
>TRBD1|TRBJ2-3|.|TRBV13
CASSIYPGQGIGADTQYF
TGTGCCAGCAGCATTTATCCGGGACAGGGGATTGGTGCAGATACGCAGTATTTT
>.|TRBJ2-3|.|TRBV6-6
CASSYRGPSTDTQYF
TGTGCCAGCAGTTACAGGGGTCCTAGCACAGATACGCAGTATTTT
>.|TRBJ2-7|.|TRBV29-1
CSVEEIDRWSYEQYF
TGCAGCGTTGAAGAGATAGACAGGTGGTCCTACGAGCAGTACTTC
>TRBD2|TRBJ2-7|.|TRBV7-9
CASTLVGGASGRIYEQYF
TGTGCCAGCACCTTGGTAGGGGGGGCTAGCGGGAGAATCTACGAGCAGTACTTC
>.|TRBJ2-5|.|TRBV19
CASSMQAFGETQYF
TGTGCCAGTAGTATGCAGGCTTTTGGGGAGACCCAGTACTTC
>TRBD1|TRBJ1-1|.|TRBV5-1
CASSFRDRGSGTEAFF
TGCGCCAGCAGCTTCCGGGACAGGGGTAGTGGAACTGAAGCTTTCTTT